This TCR beta chain was identified during a study of cytomegalovirus exposure and HLA in healthy donors (dated by TCRdb to between 2016 and 2019). Background for the entire study: An earlier analysis of approximately 590 of the donors reported approximately 270 Gb of sequence data and roughly 110 million unique TCR beta sequences from about 179 million T cells. Typing coverage varied by locus: about 629-640 donors for A, B, C, DRB1 and DQB1; about 520 for DQA1; more than 600 for DPA1; 450 to 480 for DPB1. An earlier analysis of approximately 630 of the donors applied high-throughput TCR beta sequencing to assess whether each TCR beta V gene segment acted as functional or pseudogenic. High-throughput TCR immunosequencing, statistical association of individual TCRs with disease status, and machine learning were combined to predict cytomegalovirus infection status. In addition to the first cohort of 650 to 800 subjects, a separate validation cohort of 100 to 150 different subjects was used. Rather than drawing on any new phenotypic data, the later analysis identified candidate immune exposures from TCR beta sequences and the way those sequences occurred across donors. About five DR-DQ haplotypes were treated as single units for association and clustering because of strong linkage in the cohort. The aim of the study was to test whether cataloging public T cell receptors could identify signatures of past pathogen exposure. Among under 450 genotyped donors of the cohort, an average of around 240,000 unique TCR beta nucleotide sequences were sequenced per donor, 15% to 20% of them non-productive. An early release covering about 600 HLA-typed donors comprised approximately 290 gigabases of sequencing data and around 85 million unique TCR sequences. A later genetic analysis used genome-wide SNP genotypes for about 65% of the roughly 700 donors, treating that subset as a discovery cohort. Among the roughly 380 genotyped donors, around 81% belonged to the genetic ancestry cluster associated with self-reported Caucasian donors. A later analysis re-examined previously published TCR beta repertoires from about 670 donors and added high-resolution HLA genotyping to investigate patterns of TCR occurrence. Using immunosequencing, the study profiled T cell repertoires from 550 to 750 subjects and related those repertoires to cytomegalovirus serostatus. Donor age, sex, ethnicity and CMV serostatus were compiled alongside the repertoire data. Every repertoire in the discovery cohort had been generated on one and the same sequencing platform. Class I and class II HLA loci were covered by the typing at four-digit resolution.

The cohort comprised several hundred healthy bone marrow donors. All cohort members were sampled while nominally healthy, although unrecorded immune exposures were likely present. The donor was CMV seropositive and belonged to the group of some 290 seropositive cohort members. Every donor gave a peripheral blood sample, and the peripheral blood mononuclear cells from that sample were used for TCR beta sequencing. Genomic DNA extraction from the blood cell samples was performed with the Qiagen DNeasy Blood Extraction Kit. Reading from cysteine to phenylalanine, the CDR3 counts 14 amino acids. Only the CDR3 DNA stays, 42 bases, in frame from base 1. Sequences MGHRA (CDR1) and YSYEKL (CDR2) are obtained from the germline V gene. A distance of 17 bases separates the germline ends of V and J, which lose 8 bases and 4 bases respectively. Comments on this clone: What this receptor recognizes is not known. Qualities for individual bases were not recorded, and no much larger clone is one base off.

Libraries were prepared through the immunoSEQ multiplex PCR assay. For the multiplex PCR, a mixture combining 60 forward primers for TCR Vbeta segments and 13 reverse primers for TCR Jbeta segments was used. A multiplex PCR assay on genomic DNA amplified the CDR3 region of rearranged TCR beta genes. The Illumina HiSeq System was used to sequence the amplified TCR beta libraries as 87-base-pair reads. Per the source publication's procedure: A later analysis tallied around 80 million unique TCR beta chains across the 640 or so repertoires, and some 12 million of those chains were shared by two or more donors. To remove PCR and sequencing errors, raw reads were error-corrected and collapsed into unique sequences using a nearest-neighbor algorithm that merged closely related sequences. To assign V, D and J gene segments, CDR3 sequences were aligned to IMGT reference sequences. For a sequence to be retained, a match of at least six nucleotides to both a V gene segment and a J gene segment was required. A rearrangement counted as productive if the CDR3 had no stop codons and remained in frame with V and J, and every other rearrangement counted as non-productive. CDR3 was defined by IMGT convention, running from the second conserved V-encoded cysteine to the conserved J-encoded phenylalanine. Sequences without an unambiguous match to a single V gene segment were excluded from the earlier analysis of a few hundred of the donors. An earlier analysis of roughly 590 of the donors called V segments functional above 56.7% productive rearrangements and segregating when the between-donor standard deviation exceeded 5%. To diagnose cytomegalovirus status from the catalog of TCR beta chain sequences, a statistical classification framework was built. In a later analysis, TCR nucleotide sequences were compared against IMGT/GENE-DB human TR gene sequences so that V and J genes could be assigned. The TCRdist pipeline was used in a later analysis to assign CDR3 sequences and most-parsimonious VDJ recombination scenarios. A later analysis defined each TCR beta chain by its CDR3 amino acid sequence plus V-gene family, and excluded reads lacking a unique V-gene family. A later analysis removed 500 to 650 highly shared, low-generation-probability nucleotide sequences to deal with suspected cross-contamination and a sequencing artifact. In a later analysis, a clonal expansion index was calculated for each public chain from normalized within-repertoire ranks of inferred template counts. In a later analysis, generation probabilities were computed using a VDJ recombination model fitted to out-of-frame rearrangements, and the results were checked against IGoR. In a later analysis, TCR-TCR, TCR-HLA and TCR-CMV co-occurrence was scored with hypergeometric tests, and a repertoire-size bias correction was applied to TCR pairs. A later analysis estimated false discovery rates by permuting HLA or CMV assignments 20 times. In a later analysis, co-occurring TCRs were grouped with DBSCAN, and TCRdist sequence similarity was added when clustering was performed within HLA-allele-positive subsets. For co-occurrence clustering, repertoires with fewer than 30,000 or more than 120,000 public chains were excluded, along with a handful of repertoires with anomalous nucleotide sharing. Drawn from immuneACCESS, this table holds only the in-frame rearrangements with V and J called that TCRdb kept. Clones are partly lost; checked studies trace under half to an unresolved V gene and leave the rest unexplained. From that table come the V and J calls and clone size; the DNA was used to work out D and trimming. This sample is represented by about 160,000 clones; around four fifths of them were singletons. Around a tenth of the sample goes to the ten largest clones.

Points the paper makes about the study in general: CMV serostatus was the only immune exposure information available for the cohort. Cytomegalovirus status was reported to be diagnosed by the classifier with high specificity and sensitivity in both the original and validation cohorts. The sequencing pipeline was judged likely to have produced a cluster of highly shared sequence variants as a technical artifact. It was suggested by the authors that the approach could potentially be generalized to other disease states and immunological phenotypes. In an earlier analysis of fewer than 700 of the donors, most TCR beta V segments appeared in productive rearrangements about 87% or about 30% of the time, broadly matching IMGT annotations. A later genetic analysis reported fewer N-insertions in productive TCRs among donors in an Asian-associated ancestry cluster than the approximately 670-donor mean. In vitro tests confirmed that a few of the cytomegalovirus-associated TCR beta chains recognize cytomegalovirus antigens. Specific HLA alleles were associated with more than 15,000 TCR beta sequences at a false discovery rate of 0.05 in a later analysis. V-gene and J-gene trimming of TCR beta chains was associated with a missense DCLRE1C variant in a later genetic analysis, and the association was replicated in an independent cohort. Strong co-occurrence of HLA alleles, especially DR and DQ, made assigning TCR associations to individual alleles difficult. A later analysis found that HLA-associated TCR beta chains were more clonally expanded and had lower generation probabilities than equally common non-associated chains. While some public TCRs were present in many individuals, most TCR sequences turned up only very rarely across donors. In the study, about 150 TCR beta chains were listed as associated with cytomegalovirus. According to a later analysis, TCR association rates differed among HLA loci, with DRB1 alleles showing the most associated TCRs and HLA-C alleles showing the fewest. Sequencing depth was assumed to be roughly uniform across donors in the presence/absence analyses, though that assumption may not hold. Correlated functional status among segregating V segments might reflect linkage disequilibrium, but an unknown experimental factor could not be ruled out. Most CMV-associated TCR beta chains appeared to be HLA-restricted in a later analysis, and the HLA associations seemed to be driven largely by CMV exposure. A further reported finding was that TCR beta sequences accurately predicted the HLA-A and HLA-B alleles for most subjects in the first cohort. Only TCR beta chains were sequenced in this cohort, and the absence of alpha or paired-chain data limited detectable features. Because the 87-base-pair reads could not distinguish some IMGT-functional V segments, including TRBV6-2 and TRBV6-3, those segments were excluded. Over 15 rarely observed V segments, including chromosome 9 orphons, were excluded from the earlier analysis of just under 600 of the donors because counts were too low. Because some donors lacked HLA typing at each locus, the association tests relied only on the typed subset. Several of the top co-occurrence clusters appeared to be linked to parvovirus B19, influenza, CMV and Epstein-Barr virus, according to a later analysis.

In this chain, TRBV4-1 is recombined with TRBJ1-2; the D segment could be TRBD1, given 6 matching bases. Sequenced sample: PBMCs. The sequence was obtained from a man aged 18 to 30 in good health and CMV-seropositive. The CDR3 region reads CASGGGPRAYGYTF. The DNA is TGCGCCAGCGGCGGGGGGCCCAGGGCCTATGGCTACACCTTC.